The 16 T cell receptor beta chains listed next were all sequenced from one sample in a study of blood T cell repertoires in COVID-19. This table comes from immunoSEQ multiplex PCR, and its TCRdb copy is limited to in-frame clones, with some not included. The table lists 45,000 to 65,000 clones, approximately 91% of them singletons. The sequenced sample consisted of peripheral blood. These receptors were taken from a woman aged 80 or over with acute or convalescent COVID-19.

The chain joins TRBV6-6 to TRBJ2-7; 14 positions agree with TRBD2. Germline V CDR1 and CDR2: MNHNY, SVGAGI (reference sequence). The CDR3 length is 14 residues. V shed 7 bases, J shed 7 bases, and the junction held 6 bases outside the gene matches. This CDR3 reads CASIMTSGRGEQYF. CDR3 bases: TGTGCCAGCATCATGACTAGCGGGAGGGGGGAGCAGTACTTC.

The chain uses TRBV28 and TRBJ2-1, with 9 bases lining up with TRBD2. Trimming removed 2 bases from V and 15 bases from J; junction bases left unmatched: 11. Germline CDR1 reads MDHEN; CDR2 reads SYDVKM. This CDR3 has 14 amino acids. For the CDR3, the DNA is TGTGCCAGCAGTTTAGGGCTAGCGGGGACACCGATGTTCTTC. Translating it yields CASSLGLAGTPMFF.

The chain couples TRBV10-3 to TRBJ2-1; 12 bases match TRBD2. Germline CDR1 and CDR2: ENHRY and SYGVKD. V lost 6 bases, J lost 6 bases, and 12 bases stayed unmatched. The CDR3 runs to 17 residues. The CDR3, as DNA: TGTGCCATCAGACAAACCCTCGGACTAGCGGGAATCAATGAGCAGTTCTTC. Translated, it gives CAIRQTLGLAGINEQFF.

V gene TRBV6-6 combines with J gene TRBJ2-3; perhaps TRBD1 as D (6 bases). This CDR3 contains 14 residues. Per the germline V gene, CDR1 is MNHNY and CDR2 is SVGAGI (reference sequence). Trimming stripped 4 bases from V and 6 bases from J, with 14 bases between. The CDR3 spells CASSFLPGHDTQYF. The CDR3 nucleotides are TGTGCCAGCAGTTTTCTCCCGGGACATGATACGCAGTATTTT.

The chain has TRBV3-1 (or the pseudogene TRBV3-2) and TRBJ2-5, with TRBD2 matching over 11 bases. Germline V CDR1 and CDR2: LGHDT, YNNKEL (reference sequence). The J segment lost 4 bases and the V segment lost 2 bases, leaving 6 bases of the junction unmatched. The CDR3 extends over 16 amino acids. DNA of the CDR3: TGTGCCAGCAGCCAACGAAGTAGCGGGAGGGGAGAGACCCAGTACTTC. Translation gives CASSQRSSGRGETQYF.

V and J are TRBV30 and TRBJ1-2, with TRBD1 matching over 8 bases. V shed 4 bases, J shed 3 bases, and the junction held 7 bases outside the gene matches. CDR3 size: 14 residues. Germline CDR1 is GTSNPN and CDR2 is SVGIG (reference sequence). CDR3: CAWMGQDRDYGYTF. CDR3 nucleotide sequence: TGTGCCTGGATGGGACAGGATCGTGACTATGGCTACACCTTC.

The V gene is TRBV6-5, the J gene TRBJ1-1, with D hard to call. The CDR3 contains 14 residues. CDR1 MNHEY and CDR2 SVGAGI come from the germline V gene. Deletions cut 6 bases from V and 7 bases from J, with 18 bases between. The CDR3 reads CASSGGPIAIEAFF. CDR3 nucleotides: TGTGCCAGCAGCGGCGGGCCGATTGCTATTGAAGCTTTCTTT.

The V and J genes are TRBV5-6 and TRBJ1-4; a weak D match, TRBD1 (6 bases). V shed 4 bases and J shed 4 bases, with 23 bases lying between them. Germline CDR1 is SGHDT and CDR2 is YYEEEE. The CDR3 contains 18 residues. The CDR3 reads CASSVRTDPRGYNEKLFF. For the CDR3, the DNA is TGTGCCAGCAGCGTGAGGACAGACCCCCGGGGTTATAATGAAAAACTGTTTTTT.

This clone was seen once. This rearrangement joins TRBV5-5 to TRBJ2-7; 9 bases line up with TRBD1. This CDR3 comprises 15 residues. Germline values: CDR1 SGHKS, CDR2 YYEKEE (reference sequence). The V and J ends lost 2 bases and 4 bases, in that order; junction bases with no gene match: 7. CDR3 coding DNA: TGTGCCAGCAGCTTCTCCGGGACAGGGCCTTACGAGCAGTACTTC. This encodes CASSFSGTGPYEQYF.

The J gene is TRBJ2-1, the V gene TRBV18; D unclear. The CDR3 covers 11 residues. Germline V gene lookup returns CDR1 KGHSH and CDR2 LQKENI. Trimming left V 2 bases short and J 11 bases short, with 7 bases between. CDR3 region: CASSPVLKQFF. Written as DNA, the CDR3 is TGTGCCAGCTCACCAGTTCTAAAGCAGTTCTTC.

The J gene is TRBJ1-3, the V gene TRBV7-9, with no clear D. The CDR3 is 13 residues long. Germline V gene data show CDR1 as SEHNR and CDR2 as FQNEAQ (reference sequence). Deletions cut 5 bases from V and 4 bases from J, with 9 bases between. In DNA, the CDR3 is TGTGCCAGCAGCCCCTCGTTGGGAAACACCATATATTTT. Its protein is CASSPSLGNTIYF.

The chain links TRBV4-3 to TRBJ2-2; 10 bases fit TRBD2. This CDR3 is 18 amino acids long. The junction had 13 bases not matched to a gene; V was cut back by 2 bases and J by 7 bases. CDR1 and CDR2 from the germline V gene are LGHNA and YSLEER. CDR3 loop: CASSQRGASGRMSGELFF. The CDR3 DNA reads TGCGCCAGCAGCCAAAGGGGGGCTAGCGGGAGAATGAGCGGGGAGCTGTTTTTT.

The chain links TRBV5-6 to TRBJ1-3, with unresolved D. This CDR3 region has 14 residues. The V end lost 4 bases, the J end lost 0 bases, and 8 bases lay between the germline ends. CDR1 and CDR2 from the germline V gene are SGHDT and YYEEEE. The CDR3 DNA reads as TGTGCCAGCAGCCGATCGGGCTCTGGAAACACCATATATTTT. Translated: CASSRSGSGNTIYF.

The genes are TRBV11-1 and TRBJ2-7; 8 bases map to TRBD1. Germline V CDR1 and CDR2: SGHAT, FQDESV (reference sequence). This CDR3 region has 15 residues. J lost 6 bases, V lost 4 bases, and 11 bases had no gene match. CDR3 amino acids: CASSSRQGLPREQYF. The CDR3 DNA sequence: TGTGCCAGCAGCTCACGACAGGGGCTACCTCGCGAGCAGTACTTC.

V usage is TRBV6-2 or TRBV6-3 and J usage is TRBJ1-1, with 9 bases fitting TRBD1. CDR1 MNHEY and CDR2 SVGEGT come from the germline V gene. With V trimmed by 4 bases and J by 0 bases, 3 bases remained unmatched. The CDR3 consists of 15 residues. The CDR3 bases are TGTGCCAGCAGTTCCCGGGACAGGGTGAACACTGAAGCTTTCTTT. This codes for CASSSRDRVNTEAFF.

J is TRBJ2-7 and V is TRBV5-1, with 7 bases that match TRBD2. The germline CDR1 and CDR2 sequences are SGHRS and YFSETQ. This CDR3 has 19 amino acids. The junction had 22 bases not matched to a gene; V was cut back by 4 bases and J by 3 bases. CDR3: CASSPAAGGRSGINYEQYF. The CDR3 DNA reads TGCGCCAGCAGCCCAGCGGCGGGCGGCCGAAGCGGGATAAACTACGAGCAGTACTTC.